These T cell receptor beta chains were read from a single sample in a study of cytomegalovirus exposure and HLA in healthy donors. The protocol was immunoSEQ multiplex PCR, while the TCRdb copy is restricted to in-frame clones and leaves out a portion. The profile covers about 140,000 clones, with about four fifths appearing a single time and roughly 4.2% taken by the ten largest. Sequenced sample: PBMCs. The receptors were gathered from a man aged 35 to 55 in good health and CMV-seropositive. Both conserved end residues are trimmed from each CDR3.

TRBJ1-2,TRBV7-9,SSSRQGHGYT
TRBJ1-2,TRBV6-1,ASISGQGANYGYT
TRBJ1-6,TRBV19,ASSIWDRGNYSPLH
TRBJ2-7,TRBV7-8,ASSLGGGLVYEQY
TRBJ2-5,TRBV19,ASSIGRGARLAGGRYQETQY
TRBJ2-2,TRBV7-3,ASSPSGPTGELF
TRBJ2-5,TRBV2,ASSVGTGGQETQY
TRBJ1-3,TRBV2,ASNELGAVNTIY
TRBJ2-2,TRBV29-1,SAGQGFNYITNTGELF
TRBJ2-1,TRBV5-1,ASSQLAGGENEQF
TRBJ1-5,TRBV6-6,ASSPGSRNQPQH
TRBJ2-5,TRBV10-3,AISLGGVYQY
TRBJ1-1,TRBV7-9,ASSGQGVTEAF
TRBJ1-1,TRBV10-3,APRGSMNTEAF
TRBJ2-7,TRBV9,ASSVGSGFSYEQY
TRBJ1-5,TRBV9,ASSVAGFQPQH
TRBJ2-7,TRBV11-2,ASRRERLSYEQY
TRBJ1-2,TRBV9,ASSALQGNYGYT
TRBJ1-6,TRBV5-1,ASRGGSAGADSPLH
TRBJ2-1,TRBV19,ASRESGVYNEQF
TRBJ1-4,TRBV5-3,ARSIPRSGEKLF
TRBJ1-1,TRBV15,ATSRPPGLNTEAF
TRBJ2-7,TRBV30,AWSGLPGSLGQY
TRBJ2-3,TRBV7-2,ASSTDPTNTQY
TRBJ1-5,TRBV30,ATSGHGQDSNQPQH
TRBJ1-2,TRBV11-2,ASSLSPAGYGYT
TRBJ2-1,TRBV10-3,AISASIGTSVNNEQF
TRBJ2-5,TRBV5-6,ASSSQETQY
TRBJ1-2,TRBV19,ASSYDYGYT
TRBJ1-1,TRBV27,ASVSTGVTEAF
TRBJ2-1,TRBV7-2,ASSPYNEQF
TRBJ1-1,TRBV5-1,ASSLTGVVLNTEAF
TRBJ1-1,TRBV5-4,ASSLRGFSTEAF
TRBJ1-2,TRBV5-1,ASSVQQGTDGYT
TRBJ1-1,TRBV5-1,ASSPGQNTEAF
TRBJ2-5,TRBV5-1,ASSSSGWETQY
TRBJ2-2,TRBV9,ASSASGGALTGELF
TRBJ2-7,TRBV27,ASSPSPDIYEQY
TRBJ1-1,TRBV19,ASSIGIGRADF
TRBJ2-7,TRBV6-4,ASSGGQVEPYEQY
TRBJ1-5,TRBV28,ASRNPGRPQH
TRBJ2-1,TRBV5-1,ASSLGQVNEQF
TRBJ2-2,TRBV7-9,ASSLAGTGASLNTGELF